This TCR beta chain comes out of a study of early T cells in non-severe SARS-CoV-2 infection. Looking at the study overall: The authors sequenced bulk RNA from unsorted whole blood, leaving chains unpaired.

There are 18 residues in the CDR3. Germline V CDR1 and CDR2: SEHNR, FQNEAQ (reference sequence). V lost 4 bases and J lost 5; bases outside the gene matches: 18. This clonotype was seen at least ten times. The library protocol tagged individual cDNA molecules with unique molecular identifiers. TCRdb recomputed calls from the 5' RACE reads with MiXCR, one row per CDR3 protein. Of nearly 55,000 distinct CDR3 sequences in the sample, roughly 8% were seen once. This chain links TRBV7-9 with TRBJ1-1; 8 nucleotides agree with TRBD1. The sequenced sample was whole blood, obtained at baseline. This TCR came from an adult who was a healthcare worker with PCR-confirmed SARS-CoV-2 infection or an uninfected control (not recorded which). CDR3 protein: CASSSPRQGARSATEAFF. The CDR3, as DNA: TGTGCCAGCAGCTCCCCCCGGCAGGGGGCGAGGTCGGCGACTGAAGCTTTCTTT. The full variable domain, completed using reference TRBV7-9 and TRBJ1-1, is DTGVSQNPRHKITKRGQNVTFRCDPISEHNRLYWYRQTLGQGPEFLTYFQNEAQLEKSRLLSDRFSAERPKGSFSTLEIQRTEQGDSAMYLCASSSPRQGARSATEAFFGQGTRLTVV.